This passage covers 7 T cell receptor beta chains from one sample sequenced in a study of T cell changes during pregnancy in multiple sclerosis. The assay was immunoSEQ multiplex PCR, and TCRdb's table has in-frame clones only and misses some. In the table there are 85,000 to 100,000 clones, 90% to 95% of which are singletons. The sequences come from peripheral blood, collected after pregnancy. The receptors come from a female donor with multiple sclerosis, enrolled in a pregnancy study.

This chain connects TRBV2 to TRBJ2-6; D gene ambiguous. Trimming shortened V by 2 bases and J by 7 bases, and 15 bases separated the two germline ends. The CDR3 consists of 16 residues. Germline lookup yields CDR1 SNHLY and CDR2 FYNNEI. DNA of the CDR3: TGTGCCAGCAGTGAACAGCAGGCCTACAAAGCCAACGTCCTGACTTTC. Its translation: CASSEQQAYKANVLTF.

The rearrangement uses TRBV7-9 and TRBJ2-7; D may be TRBD1 (5 bases). Trimming shortened V by 3 bases and J by 7 bases, and 7 bases separated the two germline ends. The germline gives CDR1 SEHNR, CDR2 FQNEAQ (reference sequence). CDR3 length: 11 amino acids. The chain's CDR3 is CASSFNREQYF. CDR3 DNA: TGTGCCAGCAGCTTCAACAGGGAGCAGTACTTC. Combining the CDR3 with reference TRBV7-9 and TRBJ2-7 gives the whole variable domain DTGVSQNPRHKITKRGQNVTFRCDPISEHNRLYWYRQTLGQGPEFLTYFQNEAQLEKSRLLSDRFSAERPKGSFSTLEIQRTEQGDSAMYLCASSFNREQYFGPGTRLTVT.

The chain has TRBV6-1 and TRBJ2-1; 14 bases match TRBD2. This CDR3 has 15 amino acids. CDR1 is MNHNS and CDR2 is SASEGT in the germline V gene. Germline trimming cut 6 bases from V and 8 bases from J; bases unmatched to any gene: 6. The chain's CDR3 is CASRTSGRAGDEQFF. DNA of the CDR3: TGTGCCAGCAGGACTAGCGGGAGGGCGGGCGATGAGCAGTTCTTC.

The CDR3 region has the DNA TGTGCCAGCAGTTCCACTAGCGGGAGGAACACCGGGGAGCTGTTTTTT. It encodes CASSSTSGRNTGELFF. The chain carries TRBV27 and TRBJ2-2, with 11 positions matching TRBD2. There are 16 residues in the CDR3. Germline V gene sequence: CDR1 MNHEY, CDR2 SMNVEV (reference sequence). V shed 4 bases and J 1 base; nucleotides not matched to a gene: 2.

V is TRBV28 and J is TRBJ2-3, with TRBD2 identical over 8 bases. Trimming took 5 bases from V and 5 from J; bases not matched to a gene: 9. The germline gives CDR1 MDHEN, CDR2 SYDVKM. This CDR3 is built from 15 residues. DNA of the CDR3: TGTGCCAGCAGTCCACCGGGACTAGTTGTAGATACGCAGTATTTT. Amino acid sequence: CASSPPGLVVDTQYF. Using reference TRBV28 and TRBJ2-3 for the parts outside the CDR3, the full variable domain is DVKVTQSSRYLVKRTGEKVFLECVQDMDHENMFWYRQDPGLGLRLIYFSYDVKMKEKGDIPEGYSVSREKKERFSLILESASTNQTSMYLCASSPPGLVVDTQYFGPGTRLTVL.

The V and J genes are TRBV7-7 and TRBJ2-3, with TRBD2 as a possible D gene (6 bases). Germline V gene lookup returns CDR1 SSHAT and CDR2 FNYEAQ (reference sequence). V was trimmed by 5 bases and J by 2 bases, leaving 14 bases between them. The CDR3 extends over 15 amino acids. The CDR3 DNA reads TGTGCCAGCAGCCCCCGGGACTCTACCACAGATACGCAGTATTTT. Its translation is CASSPRDSTTDTQYF.

This chain connects TRBV7-3 to TRBJ2-1, with TRBD2 identical over 7 bases. V was clipped by 5 bases and J by 5 bases; unmatched bases: 0. The CDR3 is 12 amino acids. CDR1 is SGHTA, CDR2 FQGTGA, per germline. The CDR3 sequence is CASSRGDNEQFF. In nucleotides, the CDR3 is TGTGCCAGCAGCCGGGGGGACAATGAGCAGTTCTTC.